The 30 T cell receptor beta chains given below trace back to one sample, sequenced in a study of regulatory T cells in long-lasting Graves disease. Sequencing libraries for TCR beta were prepared with iRepertoire HTBI primers and Arm-PCR of CDR3 regions. TCRdb called the multiplex PCR reads again in MiXCR, with one record for every CDR3 protein. The table records about 220,000 distinct CDR3 sequences, around 20% of them present only once. Time point denoted: newly diagnosed GD, antithyroid drugs for less than 3 months. From PBMCs, RNA was extracted and then used to make the TCR library. This sample was shared with a second study, whose subject was T cells in Graves' hyperthyroidism and ophthalmopathy.

This sample comprised peripheral blood mononuclear cells (PBMCs), obtained at new diagnosis, from a patient treated with antithyroid drugs. The receptors shown here come from a woman aged 25 to 39 with Graves disease.

This clonotype was seen a few times. V and J are TRBV7-9 and TRBJ1-5; D not certain. This CDR3 spans 14 amino acids. The V gene's germline CDR1 is SEHNR and CDR2 FQNEAQ (reference sequence). Trimming removed 4 bases from V and 0 bases from J, with 7 bases in between. CDR3 bases: TGTGCCAGCAGCTCCGACACTAGCAATCAGCCCCAGCATTTT. It specifies CASSSDTSNQPQHF.

The rearrangement uses TRBV6-1 and TRBJ2-3; the D gene is possibly TRBD2 (7 bases). V was shortened by 4 bases and J by 5 bases, with 13 bases between the two germline ends. The CDR3 sequence is 14 residues long. CDR1 is MNHNS, CDR2 SASEGT, per germline. CDR3 protein: CASSGGGAGDTQYF. The CDR3 DNA sequence: TGTGCCAGCAGTGGTGGGGGGGCCGGAGATACGCAGTATTTT.

This clonotype was found many times. The rearrangement joins TRBV6-5 to TRBJ2-5; 9 positions agree with TRBD2. Germline values: CDR1 MNHEY, CDR2 SVGAGI. The CDR3 totals 16 residues. Trimming took 2 bases from V and 1 from J; bases not matched to a gene: 5. Here the CDR3 DNA reads TGTGCCAGCAGTTACGGGGGCGGGGGGGCCCAAGAGACCCAGTACTTC. Protein sequence: CASSYGGGGAQETQYF.

This clonotype came up many times. The rearrangement links TRBV3-1 to TRBJ2-5; perhaps TRBD1 as D (5 bases). Germline V lookup: CDR1 LGHDT, CDR2 YNNKEL (reference sequence). The CDR3 has 12 amino acids. With 8 bases removed from V and 5 bases from J, the gap between germline ends came to 12 bases. The CDR3 protein is CASGALGETQYF. The DNA for the CDR3 is TGTGCCAGCGGGGCCCTCGGGGAGACCCAGTACTTC.

This clonotype was seen at least ten times. V gene TRBV19 combines with J gene TRBJ1-1, with no clear D. V was trimmed by 4 bases and J by 0 bases, leaving 12 bases between them. CDR1 is LNHDA and CDR2 is SQIVND in the germline V gene (reference sequence). CDR3 size: 15 residues. The CDR3 bases are TGTGCCAGTAGTACTTGGACTGGGTTGAACACTGAAGCTTTCTTT. It translates to CASSTWTGLNTEAFF.

This clonotype was detected ten times or more. The chain joins TRBV5-1 to TRBJ1-1, with TRBD1 as a possible D gene (5 bases). Trimming took off 2 bases at V and 1 base at J, with 12 bases between the two ends. This CDR3 region has 15 residues. Germline V gene sequence: CDR1 SGHRS, CDR2 YFSETQ. The CDR3 is CASSFEPGTNTEAFF. In DNA form, the CDR3 reads TGCGCCAGCAGCTTCGAGCCAGGGACGAACACTGAAGCTTTCTTT.

This clonotype was counted a few times. The chain couples TRBV20-1 to TRBJ2-7; D assignment may be TRBD1 or TRBD2 (5 bases each). Germline CDR1 is DFQATT and CDR2 is SNEGSKA (reference sequence). CDR3 length equals 16 residues. V was shortened by 1 base and J by 2 bases, with 18 bases between the two germline ends. The DNA for the CDR3 is TGCAGTGCTAGAGGGGGATCAGGGACCCACACCTACGAGCAGTACTTC. Protein sequence: CSARGGSGTHTYEQYF.

Many counts were recorded for this clonotype. The V call is TRBV19, the J call TRBJ1-5; TRBD1 matches 8 bases. CDR1 is LNHDA and CDR2 is SQIVND in the germline V gene (reference sequence). Trimming took 7 bases from V and 6 from J; bases not matched to a gene: 5. This CDR3 is 13 amino acids long. CDR3 sequence: CASNDRGLQPQHF. CDR3 nucleotides: TGTGCCAGTAATGACAGGGGTCTTCAGCCCCAGCATTTT.

This clonotype was seen at least ten times. This chain links TRBV6-1 with TRBJ2-7, with D unresolved. With 6 bases removed from V and 3 bases from J, the gap between germline ends came to 18 bases. This CDR3 region has 15 residues. Germline lookup yields CDR1 MNHNS and CDR2 SASEGT. CDR3 sequence reads: CASRPRIRPLYEQYF. CDR3 coding DNA: TGTGCCAGCAGGCCACGTATCCGCCCTCTCTACGAGCAGTACTTC.

This clonotype was counted at least ten times. The rearrangement joins TRBV2 to TRBJ2-1, with TRBD2 matching over 13 bases. The germline V gene has CDR1 SNHLY and CDR2 FYNNEI. CDR3 length: 17 amino acids. The V gene end was trimmed by 4 bases and the J gene end by 6 bases; junction bases not matched to a gene: 9. CDR3 in DNA: TGTGCCAGCAGTGGGACTAGCGGGAGAAGGGTCCCCAATGAGCAGTTCTTC. Protein product: CASSGTSGRRVPNEQFF.

This clonotype was detected only a few times. The rearrangement joins TRBV28 to TRBJ1-1; 7 nucleotides align to TRBD1. The trim removed 5 bases at V and 0 bases at J, leaving 6 bases unmatched. Germline V gene data show CDR1 as MDHEN and CDR2 as SYDVKM. The length of the CDR3 is 15 residues. The CDR3 sequence is CASSPPGQLNTEAFF. The CDR3 coding sequence is TGTGCCAGCAGTCCCCCGGGACAGTTGAACACTGAAGCTTTCTTT.

This clonotype was seen only a few times. A much larger clone lies a single base off, so this may be a read error. This chain links TRBV5-1 with TRBJ2-7; 7 bases fit TRBD1. V shed 4 bases and J 3 bases; nucleotides not matched to a gene: 10. Germline V CDR1 and CDR2: SGHRS, YFSETQ. The CDR3 length is 15 residues. The CDR3 loop is CASSAGWDSFYEQYF. The DNA for the CDR3 is TGCGCCAGCAGCGCCGGGTGGGACAGCTTCTACGAGCAGTACTTC.

This clonotype appeared many times. This chain uses TRBV10-2 with TRBJ1-6; D is uncertain. This CDR3 spans 15 amino acids. Per germline, CDR1 WSHSY and CDR2 SAAADI. V lost 3 bases, J lost 5 bases, and 11 bases lay in between. This CDR3 is CASSDAVGNNSPLHF. The DNA for the CDR3 is TGCGCCAGCAGTGACGCGGTCGGAAATAATTCACCCCTCCACTTT.

This clonotype was observed at least ten times. The chain joins TRBV2 to TRBJ2-1, with TRBD2 matching 15 bases. Germline V CDR1 and CDR2: SNHLY, FYNNEI. The V and J ends lost 10 bases and 3 bases, in that order; junction bases with no gene match: 1. This CDR3 contains 14 residues. CDR3 coding DNA: TGTGCCAAGGGACTAGCGGGGGGCTACAATGAGCAGTTCTTC. It yields the protein CAKGLAGGYNEQFF.

This clonotype showed up many times. The CDR3 reads CATSEGGAFGQPQHF. The CDR3 region has the DNA TGTGCCACCAGTGAGGGAGGGGCATTCGGACAGCCCCAGCATTTT. The V and J genes are TRBV24-1 and TRBJ1-5; maybe TRBD1 (5 bases). CDR3 length equals 15 residues. V was shortened by 4 bases and J by 7 bases, with 16 bases between the two germline ends. The V gene's germline CDR1 is KGHDR and CDR2 SFDVKD.

The V and J genes are TRBV19 and TRBJ1-2, with 9 bases fitting TRBD1. Germline V gene sequence: CDR1 LNHDA, CDR2 SQIVND (reference sequence). The CDR3 has 13 amino acids. The J segment lost 7 bases and the V segment lost 5 bases, leaving 5 bases of the junction unmatched. CDR3 sequence (DNA): TGTGCCAGTAGTGCGGGGACAGGGTTTGGCTACACCTTC. It yields the protein CASSAGTGFGYTF.

This clonotype appeared many times. This sequence joins TRBV3-1 and TRBJ1-5; 7 nucleotides align to TRBD1. CDR1 is LGHDT and CDR2 is YNNKEL in the germline V gene (reference sequence). The V gene end was trimmed by 0 bases and the J gene end by 2 bases; junction bases not matched to a gene: 7. The CDR3 totals 17 residues. The CDR3 nucleotides read TGTGCCAGCAGCCAAGATTTCGTAGGGGGCGGCAATCAGCCCCAGCATTTT. This sequence encodes CASSQDFVGGGNQPQHF.

This clonotype was observed at least ten times. The chain's CDR3 is CATQLTGTDTQYF. The CDR3 coding sequence is TGTGCCACCCAATTAACAGGGACAGATACGCAGTATTTT. This chain connects TRBV6-2 or TRBV6-3 to TRBJ2-3; perhaps TRBD1 as D (6 bases). The CDR3 loop spans 13 amino acids. V lost 10 bases, J lost 3 bases, and 14 bases lay in between. Looked up from germline, CDR1 is MNHEY and CDR2 is SVGEGT.

This clonotype was seen ten or more times. The rearrangement joins TRBV20-1 to TRBJ1-1, with D possibly matching TRBD1 (5 bases). Germline V gene data show CDR1 as DFQATT and CDR2 as SNEGSKA (reference sequence). Trimming removed 0 bases at V and 1 base at J, with 6 bases between. CDR3 size: 13 residues. The CDR3 sequence: CSARDDRNTEAFF. The CDR3 coding sequence is TGCAGTGCTAGAGACGACAGGAACACTGAAGCTTTCTTT.

This clonotype was detected ten times or more. This chain uses TRBV6-1 with TRBJ2-5; 7 bases line up with TRBD2. CDR3 size: 15 residues. Germline CDR1 MNHNS, CDR2 SASEGT. Losses at the gene ends were 6 bases for V and 1 base for J; bases not matched to a gene: 8. The CDR3: CASRRAGGVQETQYF. The CDR3, as DNA: TGTGCCAGCAGGCGGGCTGGGGGGGTCCAAGAGACCCAGTACTTC.

At least ten counts were recorded for this clonotype. This chain joins TRBV28 and TRBJ2-3; D might be TRBD1 (5 bases). Trimming pared 11 bases from V and 4 bases from J, leaving 16 bases between. CDR1 and CDR2 (germline): MDHEN, SYDVKM. This CDR3 region has 13 residues. The CDR3 bases are TGTGCCCGTCTGTTAGGGGCCGCAGATACGCAGTATTTT. It yields the protein CARLLGAADTQYF.

The table lists this clonotype with many counts. CDR3 sequence (DNA): TGCAGTGCTTTCCCAGAGTGGGACACCTTGTACCAAGAGACCCAGTACTTC. Its translation: CSAFPEWDTLYQETQYF. This chain links TRBV20-1 with TRBJ2-5, with TRBD1 as a possible D gene (6 bases). Germline assignment: CDR1 DFQATT and CDR2 SNEGSKA (reference sequence). The CDR3 runs 17 residues. The V gene lost 5 bases and the J gene lost 0 bases, with 22 bases spanning the gap.

This chain links TRBV20-1 with TRBJ1-5, with 7 bases that match TRBD1. The CDR3 runs 16 residues. The J segment lost 1 base and the V segment lost 2 bases, leaving 8 bases of the junction unmatched. Germline lookup yields CDR1 DFQATT and CDR2 SNEGSKA (reference sequence). The CDR3 spells CSARRPTGPSNQPQHF. The CDR3 nucleotides read TGCAGTGCTAGACGCCCGACAGGGCCGAGCAATCAGCCCCAGCATTTT.

This clonotype has a handful of counts. The rearrangement uses TRBV12-3 or TRBV12-4 and TRBJ1-1; a weak D match, TRBD1 (5 bases). CDR3 length: 13 amino acids. The V end was cut by 10 bases, the J end by 4 bases, with 16 bases between. The CDR3 loop is CANRTPGITEAFF. CDR3 in DNA: TGTGCCAACAGGACCCCAGGGATCACTGAAGCTTTCTTT.

The rearrangement joins TRBV20-1 to TRBJ2-7; TRBD2 matches at 10 bases. CDR3 length: 13 residues. Germline V lookup: CDR1 DFQATT, CDR2 SNEGSKA (reference sequence). The CDR3 DNA follows: TGCAGGATACAAGCGGGAGGGCCTAGCGAGCAGTACTTC. Its protein is CRIQAGGPSEQYF.

This clonotype was picked up many times. This chain links TRBV24-1 with TRBJ1-5; D is ambiguous. There are 15 residues in the CDR3. Germline V CDR1 and CDR2: KGHDR, SFDVKD. Between the trimmed V and J ends, which lost 2 bases and 4 bases, there was a span of 11 bases. CDR3 region: CATSDSRGGNQPQHF. The DNA for the CDR3 is TGTGCCACCAGTGATTCGCGGGGTGGGAATCAGCCCCAGCATTTT.

This clonotype was detected ten times or more. This chain connects TRBV30 to TRBJ2-1; D is possibly TRBD2 (5 bases). The CDR3 runs to 15 residues. The V end lost 3 bases, the J end lost 0 bases, and 12 bases lay between the germline ends. Germline values: CDR1 GTSNPN, CDR2 SVGIG (reference sequence). This CDR3 is CAWSRGPSSYNEQFF. CDR3 nucleotides: TGTGCCTGGAGCCGAGGGCCGAGCTCCTACAATGAGCAGTTCTTC.

This clonotype occurred many times. This chain links TRBV14 with TRBJ2-1, with 11 positions matching TRBD1. The CDR3 is made up of 18 amino acids. Germline values: CDR1 SGHDN, CDR2 FVKESK. Losses at the gene ends were 3 bases for V and 9 bases for J; bases not matched to a gene: 16. The CDR3 loop reads CASSHKSGRTGGYGEQFF. The DNA for the CDR3 is TGTGCCAGCAGCCACAAGAGTGGGAGGACAGGGGGCTATGGTGAGCAGTTCTTC.

This clonotype was recorded only once. This could be a read error, since a much larger clone is one nucleotide away. The CDR3 DNA is TGTGCCAGCAGCTCTAACAGGGTCTGTGAAAAACTGTTTTTT. Encoded protein: CASSSNRVCEKLFF. The chain couples TRBV28 to TRBJ1-4; D perhaps matches TRBD1 (6 bases). Germline CDR1 is MDHEN and CDR2 is SYDVKM. Trimming cost V 6 bases and J 7 bases, with 15 bases left between them. The CDR3 sequence is 14 residues long.

As concerns this clonotype: A single base is all that separates this from a far larger clone, so a read error is likely. This chain joins TRBV6-5 and TRBJ1-2; the D gene is possibly TRBD1 (5 bases). This CDR3 spans 14 amino acids. Germline assignment: CDR1 MNHEY and CDR2 SVGAGI. The CDR3 spells CASNYTTENYGYTF. The CDR3 bases are TGTGCCAGCAATTACACGACAGAAAACTATGGCTACACCTTC.